This T cell receptor (beta chain) was sequenced for a study of shared clonotypes between healthy human individuals. Study at large: CD8 memory received one plate per donor, CD8 naive two, CD4 memory three and CD4 naive three.

The assay ran at deep level. Sequencing was performed with immunoSEQ multiplex PCR; in TCRdb, only in-frame clones are kept and a portion is missing. The table lists roughly 2.1 million clones, 90% to 95% of them singletons. Concerning this clone itself: No antigen is known for it.

Notes on the study in general: Clonotypes shared by all four sorted-subset donors had higher generation probabilities than non-shared clonotypes. Sharing across a handful of donors was seen in 4.5% to 6.5% of naive CD4 clonotypes.

The CDR3 spans 15 residues. Per the germline V gene, CDR1 is MDHEN and CDR2 is SYDVKM. V was pared by 5 bases and J by 1 base, with 14 bases between. CD45RO-negative, CCR7-positively selected cells formed the naive CD8 fraction, excluding terminally differentiated effector memory CD45RA+ cells. The specimen sequenced was naive CD8+ T cells from PBMCs. The chain employs TRBV28 and TRBJ2-5, with TRBD1 as a possible D gene (6 bases). The clonotype originates from a man between 18 and 29 years old in good health. Some clones in this sample may be carry-over from other donors' samples. CDR3 DNA: TGTGCCAGCAGTACAGGGACCTGGGGCCAAGAGACCCAGTACTTC. Translating it yields CASSTGTWGQETQYF.